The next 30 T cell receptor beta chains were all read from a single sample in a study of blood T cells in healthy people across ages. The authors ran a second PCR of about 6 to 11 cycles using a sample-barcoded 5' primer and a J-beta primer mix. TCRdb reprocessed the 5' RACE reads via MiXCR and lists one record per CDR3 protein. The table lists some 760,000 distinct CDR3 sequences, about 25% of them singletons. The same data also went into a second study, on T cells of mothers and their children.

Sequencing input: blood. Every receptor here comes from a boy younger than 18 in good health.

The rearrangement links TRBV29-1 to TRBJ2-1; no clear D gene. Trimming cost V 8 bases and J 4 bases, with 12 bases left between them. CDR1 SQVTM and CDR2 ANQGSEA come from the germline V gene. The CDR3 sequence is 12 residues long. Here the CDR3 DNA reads TGCAGCCGATGCCGATTTTACAATGAGCAGTTCTTC. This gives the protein CSRCRFYNEQFF.

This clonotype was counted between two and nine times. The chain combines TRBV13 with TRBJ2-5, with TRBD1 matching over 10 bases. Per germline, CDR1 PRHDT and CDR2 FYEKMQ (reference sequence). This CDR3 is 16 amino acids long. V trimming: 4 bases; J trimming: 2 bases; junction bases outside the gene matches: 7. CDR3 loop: CASSSGQGLSQETQYF. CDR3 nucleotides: TGTGCCAGCAGCTCGGGACAGGGGTTGTCGCAAGAGACCCAGTACTTC. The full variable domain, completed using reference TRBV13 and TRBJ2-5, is AAGVIQSPRHLIKEKRETATLKCYPIPRHDTVYWYQQGPGQDPQFLISFYEKMQSDKGSIPDRFSAQQFSDYHSELNMSSLELGDSALYFCASSSGQGLSQETQYFGPGTRLLVL.

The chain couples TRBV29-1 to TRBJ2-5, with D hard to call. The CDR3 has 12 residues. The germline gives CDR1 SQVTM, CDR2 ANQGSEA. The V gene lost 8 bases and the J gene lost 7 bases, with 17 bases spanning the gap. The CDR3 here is CSYTAEGSTQYF. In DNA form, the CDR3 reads TGCAGCTATACCGCGGAAGGCTCGACCCAGTACTTC.

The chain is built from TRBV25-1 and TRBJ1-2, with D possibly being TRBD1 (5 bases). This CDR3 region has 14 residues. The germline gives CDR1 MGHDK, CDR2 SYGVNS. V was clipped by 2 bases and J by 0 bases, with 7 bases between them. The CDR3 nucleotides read TGTGCCAGCAGTGAACAGGGCACTAACTATGGCTACACCTTC. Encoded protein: CASSEQGTNYGYTF.

The CDR3 DNA is TGTGCCAGCAGTTTACTACCCCCTGGAGGGGGCGCTGGATTGGATGAAAAACTGTTTTTT. It encodes CASSLLPPGGGAGLDEKLFF. The rearrangement uses TRBV27 and TRBJ1-4, with 7 bases lining up with TRBD1. In germline, CDR1 is MNHEY, CDR2 SMNVEV (reference sequence). This CDR3 spans 20 amino acids. V lost 2 bases to trimming and J lost 6 bases; unmatched junction nucleotides: 21.

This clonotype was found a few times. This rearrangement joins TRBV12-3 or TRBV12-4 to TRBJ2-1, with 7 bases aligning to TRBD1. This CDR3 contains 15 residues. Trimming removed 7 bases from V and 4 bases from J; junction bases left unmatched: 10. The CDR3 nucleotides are TGTGCCAGCACCCTCGGACAGGTGTTGTACAATGAGCAGTTCTTC. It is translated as CASTLGQVLYNEQFF.

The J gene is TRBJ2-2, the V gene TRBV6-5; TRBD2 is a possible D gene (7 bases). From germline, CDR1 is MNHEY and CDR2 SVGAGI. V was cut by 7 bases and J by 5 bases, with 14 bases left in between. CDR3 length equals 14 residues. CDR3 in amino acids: CASIEGGRTGELFF. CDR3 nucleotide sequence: TGTGCCAGCATCGAGGGGGGGAGGACCGGGGAGCTGTTTTTT.

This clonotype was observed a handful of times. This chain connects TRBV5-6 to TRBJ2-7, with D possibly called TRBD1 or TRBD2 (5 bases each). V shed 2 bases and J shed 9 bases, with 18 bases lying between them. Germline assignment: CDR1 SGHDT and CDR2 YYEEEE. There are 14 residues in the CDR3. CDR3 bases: TGTGCCAGCAGCTTTTTCGGTGGGACCAGCGGGCAGTACTTC. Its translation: CASSFFGGTSGQYF.

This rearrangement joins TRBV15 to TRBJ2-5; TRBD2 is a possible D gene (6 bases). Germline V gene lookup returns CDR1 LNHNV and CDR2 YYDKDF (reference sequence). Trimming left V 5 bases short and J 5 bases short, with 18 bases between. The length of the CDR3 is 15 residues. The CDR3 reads CATSGGTGGWETQYF. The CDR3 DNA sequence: TGTGCCACCAGCGGAGGGACCGGTGGTTGGGAGACCCAGTACTTC. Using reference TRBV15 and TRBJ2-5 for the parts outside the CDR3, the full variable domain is DAMVIQNPRYQVTQFGKPVTLSCSQTLNHNVMYWYQQKSSQAPKLLFHYYDKDFNNEADTPDNFQSRRPNTSFCFLDIRSPGLGDTAMYLCATSGGTGGWETQYFGPGTRLLVL.

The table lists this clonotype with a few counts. In nucleotides, the CDR3 is TGCGCCAGCAGCTTGAGTCGGCTAGCGGGAGGCGGAGATACGCAGTATTTT. Amino acid sequence: CASSLSRLAGGGDTQYF. This chain connects TRBV5-1 to TRBJ2-3; 11 positions agree with TRBD2. The V gene end was trimmed by 1 base and the J gene end by 5 bases; junction bases not matched to a gene: 9. Per the germline V gene, CDR1 is SGHRS and CDR2 is YFSETQ. CDR3 length: 17 residues.

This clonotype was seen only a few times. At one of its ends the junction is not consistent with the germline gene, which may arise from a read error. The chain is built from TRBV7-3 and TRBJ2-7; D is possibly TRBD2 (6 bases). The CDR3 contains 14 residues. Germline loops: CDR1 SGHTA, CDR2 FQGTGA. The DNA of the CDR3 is TGTGCCAGCAGCCCCCGGGAGCAATCCTCCGAGCAGTACTTC. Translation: CASSPREQSSEQYF.

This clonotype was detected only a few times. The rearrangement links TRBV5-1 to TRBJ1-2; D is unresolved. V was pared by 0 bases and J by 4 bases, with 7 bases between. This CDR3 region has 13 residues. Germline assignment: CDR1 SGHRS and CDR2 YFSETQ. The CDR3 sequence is CASSLAFFYGYTF. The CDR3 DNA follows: TGCGCCAGCAGCTTGGCTTTTTTCTATGGCTACACCTTC.

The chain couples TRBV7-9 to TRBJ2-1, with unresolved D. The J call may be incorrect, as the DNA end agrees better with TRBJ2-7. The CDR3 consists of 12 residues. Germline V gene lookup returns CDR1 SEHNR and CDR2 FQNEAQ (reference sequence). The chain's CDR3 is CASSLSWNEQYF. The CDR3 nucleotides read TGTGCCAGCAGCTTATCTTGGAACGAGCAGTACTTC.

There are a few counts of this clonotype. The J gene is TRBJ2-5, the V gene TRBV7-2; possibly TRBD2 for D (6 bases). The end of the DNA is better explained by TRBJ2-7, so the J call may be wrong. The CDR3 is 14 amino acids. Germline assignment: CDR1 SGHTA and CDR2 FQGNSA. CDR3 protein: CASSFSRDSYEQYF. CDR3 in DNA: TGTGCCAGCAGCTTCTCGCGGGACTCCTACGAGCAGTACTTC.

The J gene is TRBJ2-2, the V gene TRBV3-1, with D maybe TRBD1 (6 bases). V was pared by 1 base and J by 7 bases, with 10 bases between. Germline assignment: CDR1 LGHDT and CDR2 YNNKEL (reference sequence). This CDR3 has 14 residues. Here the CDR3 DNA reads TGTGCCAGCAGCCAAGTGACAGGACGCGGGGAGCTGTTTTTT. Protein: CASSQVTGRGELFF.

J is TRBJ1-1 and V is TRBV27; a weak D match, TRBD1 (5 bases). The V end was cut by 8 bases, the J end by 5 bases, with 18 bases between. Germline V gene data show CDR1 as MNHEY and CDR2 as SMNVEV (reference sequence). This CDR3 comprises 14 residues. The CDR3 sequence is CASYPGIIGTEAFF. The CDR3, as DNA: TGTGCCAGCTATCCAGGGATTATCGGGACTGAAGCTTTCTTT.

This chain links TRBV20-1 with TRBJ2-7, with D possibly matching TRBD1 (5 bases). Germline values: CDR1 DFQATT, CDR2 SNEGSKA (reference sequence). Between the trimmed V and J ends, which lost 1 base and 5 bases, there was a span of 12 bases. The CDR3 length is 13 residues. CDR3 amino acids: CSARATQANEQYF. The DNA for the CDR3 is TGCAGTGCTAGAGCTACACAGGCCAACGAGCAGTACTTC.

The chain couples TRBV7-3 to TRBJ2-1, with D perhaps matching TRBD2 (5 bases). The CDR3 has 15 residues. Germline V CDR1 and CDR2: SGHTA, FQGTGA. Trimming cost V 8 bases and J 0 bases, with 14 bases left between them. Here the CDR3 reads CASLAGESSYNEQFF. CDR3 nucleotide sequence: TGTGCCAGCCTAGCTGGGGAGAGCTCCTACAATGAGCAGTTCTTC.

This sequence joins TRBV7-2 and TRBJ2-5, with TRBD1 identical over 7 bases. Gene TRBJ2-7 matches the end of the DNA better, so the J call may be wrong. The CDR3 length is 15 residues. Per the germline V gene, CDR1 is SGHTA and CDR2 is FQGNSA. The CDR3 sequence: CASRTEGTVFSEQYF. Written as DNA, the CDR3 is TGTGCCAGCAGGACCGAGGGGACAGTTTTTAGCGAGCAGTACTTC.

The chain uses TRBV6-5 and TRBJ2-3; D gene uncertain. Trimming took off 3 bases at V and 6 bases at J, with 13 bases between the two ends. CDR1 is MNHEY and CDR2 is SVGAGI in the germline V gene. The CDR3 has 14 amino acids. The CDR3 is CASSYGRLGDTQYF. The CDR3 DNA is TGTGCCAGCAGTTATGGCAGGCTAGGGGATACGCAGTATTTT.

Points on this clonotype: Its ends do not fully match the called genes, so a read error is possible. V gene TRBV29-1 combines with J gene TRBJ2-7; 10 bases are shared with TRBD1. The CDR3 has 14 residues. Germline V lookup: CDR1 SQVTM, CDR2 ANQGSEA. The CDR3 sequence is CSVKDRGRPYEQYF. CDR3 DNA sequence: TGCAGCGTTAAAGACAGGGGGCGCCCCTACGAGCAGTACTTC.

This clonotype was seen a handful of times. The CDR3 bases are TGTGCCAGCAGTTTCGATGGCAGGCCGGGCTACGAGCAGTACTTC. It translates to CASSFDGRPGYEQYF. The chain carries TRBV12-3 or TRBV12-4 and TRBJ2-7; D is unresolved. The CDR3 contains 15 residues. The V and J ends lost 3 bases and 3 bases respectively, with 15 bases between them.

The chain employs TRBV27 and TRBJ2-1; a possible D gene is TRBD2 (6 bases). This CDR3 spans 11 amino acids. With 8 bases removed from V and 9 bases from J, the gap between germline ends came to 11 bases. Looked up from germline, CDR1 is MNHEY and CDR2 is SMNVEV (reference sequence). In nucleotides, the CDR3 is TGTGCCAGCGCTACCGGGGGTGAGCAGTTCTTC. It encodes CASATGGEQFF.

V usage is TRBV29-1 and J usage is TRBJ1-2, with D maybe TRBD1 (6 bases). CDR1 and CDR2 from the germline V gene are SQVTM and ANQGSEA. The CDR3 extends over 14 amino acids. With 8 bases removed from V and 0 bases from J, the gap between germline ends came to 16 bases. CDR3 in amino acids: CSTGMRQANYGYTF. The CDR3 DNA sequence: TGCAGCACAGGGATGCGTCAAGCTAACTATGGCTACACCTTC.

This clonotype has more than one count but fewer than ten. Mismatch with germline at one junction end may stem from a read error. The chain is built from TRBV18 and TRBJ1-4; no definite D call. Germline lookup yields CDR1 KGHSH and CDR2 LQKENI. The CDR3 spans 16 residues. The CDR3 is CASSQTRRSTNEKLVF. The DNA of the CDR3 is TGTGCCAGCTCACAGACTCGGCGGTCAACTAATGAAAAACTGGTTTTT.

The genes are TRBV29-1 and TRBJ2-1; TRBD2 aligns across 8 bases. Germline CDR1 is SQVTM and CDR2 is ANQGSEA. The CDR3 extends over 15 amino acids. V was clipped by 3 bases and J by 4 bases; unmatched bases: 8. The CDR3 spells CSVDAGGGFYNEQFF. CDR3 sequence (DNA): TGCAGCGTTGACGCGGGGGGAGGTTTTTACAATGAGCAGTTCTTC.

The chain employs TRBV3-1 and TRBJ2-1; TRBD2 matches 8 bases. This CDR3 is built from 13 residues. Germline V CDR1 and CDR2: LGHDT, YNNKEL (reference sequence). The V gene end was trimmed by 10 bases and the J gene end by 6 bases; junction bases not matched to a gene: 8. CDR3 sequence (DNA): TGTGCCACTCAAGGACTAGCAGCCAATGAGCAGTTCTTC. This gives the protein CATQGLAANEQFF.

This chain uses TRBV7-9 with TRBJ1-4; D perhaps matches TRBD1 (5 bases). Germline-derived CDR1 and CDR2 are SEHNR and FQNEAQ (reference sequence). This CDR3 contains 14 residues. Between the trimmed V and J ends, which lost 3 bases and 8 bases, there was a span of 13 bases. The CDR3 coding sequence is TGTGCCAGCAGCTTTTTCCAGGGCGAAGAAAAACTGTTTTTT. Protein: CASSFFQGEEKLFF.

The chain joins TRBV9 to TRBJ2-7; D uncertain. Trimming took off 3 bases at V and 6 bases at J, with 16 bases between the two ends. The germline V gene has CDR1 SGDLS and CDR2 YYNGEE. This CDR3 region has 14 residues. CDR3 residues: CASSAYEGSSEQYF. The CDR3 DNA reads TGTGCCAGCAGCGCTTACGAAGGGTCATCCGAGCAGTACTTC.

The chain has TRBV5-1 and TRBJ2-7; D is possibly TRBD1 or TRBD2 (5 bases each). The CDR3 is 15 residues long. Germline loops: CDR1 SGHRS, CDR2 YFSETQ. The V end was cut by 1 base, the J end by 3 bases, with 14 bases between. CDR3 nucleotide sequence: TGCGCCAGCAGCTTGATAGCCGGGACCGTCTACGAGCAGTACTTC. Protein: CASSLIAGTVYEQYF.